Listed here are 30 T cell receptor beta chains from one sample, sequenced in a study of blood T cell repertoires in COVID-19 (dated by TCRdb to 2018 to 2020). To prepare the library, the immunoSEQ multiplex PCR assay was applied. The table was pulled from immuneACCESS by TCRdb, which kept in-frame rearrangements only. Such tables lose some clones; where checked, under half of the loss comes from unresolved V genes, and the rest has no known cause. This sample is represented by some 150,000 clones; roughly 90% of them were singletons. The ten largest make up 2.3% of the sample. Sequencing input: peripheral blood. Receptors originate from a human donor in a cohort sampled during active COVID-19.

The chain joins TRBV7-6 to TRBJ2-5; 7 bases match TRBD2. J gave up 2 bases and V 1 base, and 4 bases lay outside the gene matches. Germline V gene lookup returns CDR1 SGHVS and CDR2 FNYEAQ. The length of the CDR3 is 15 residues. CDR3 sequence reads: CASSLGPSGQETQYF. DNA of the CDR3: TGTGCCAGCAGCTTAGGACCTAGCGGACAAGAGACCCAGTACTTC. The full variable domain, its missing parts supplied by reference TRBV7-6 and TRBJ2-5, is GAGVSQSPRYKVTKRGQDVALRCDPISGHVSLYWYRQALGQGPEFLTYFNYEAQQDKSGLPNDRFSAERPEGSISTLTIQRTEQRDSAMYRCASSLGPSGQETQYFGPGTRLLVL.

The chain combines TRBV28 with TRBJ1-4; 8 positions match TRBD1. Losses at the gene ends were 6 bases for V and 7 bases for J; bases not matched to a gene: 10. CDR1 and CDR2 from the germline V gene are MDHEN and SYDVKM. The CDR3 is made up of 15 amino acids. The DNA of the CDR3 is TGTGCCAGCAGATCAGGGGGCGCCAAGGGTGAAAAACTGTTTTTT. Translated, it gives CASRSGGAKGEKLFF.

The gene calls are TRBV27 and TRBJ1-2; D is ambiguous. V was pared by 2 bases and J by 1 base, with 8 bases between. This CDR3 has 14 residues. Germline CDR1 and CDR2: MNHEY and SMNVEV (reference sequence). For the CDR3, the DNA is TGTGCCAGCAGTTTACATGGACTTAACTATGGCTACACCTTC. Its translation: CASSLHGLNYGYTF.

The chain is built from TRBV9 and TRBJ2-1; D is possibly TRBD1 (5 bases). V lost 5 bases, J lost 12 bases, and 18 bases lay in between. The length of the CDR3 is 13 residues. Looked up from germline, CDR1 is SGDLS and CDR2 is YYNGEE. As DNA, the CDR3 is TGTGCCAGCAGTCCCTCAGGGAATGTTGGGCAGTTCTTC. Amino acid sequence: CASSPSGNVGQFF.

The chain employs TRBV7-9 and TRBJ2-2; TRBD2 matches 14 bases. The CDR3 is 15 amino acids. Germline CDR1 and CDR2: SEHNR and FQNEAQ (reference sequence). J gave up 5 bases and V 6 bases, and 2 bases lay outside the gene matches. The CDR3 DNA sequence: TGTGCCAGCAGTGGACTAGCGGGAGGTACCGGGGAGCTGTTTTTT. Translating gives CASSGLAGGTGELFF.

In DNA, the CDR3 is TGCGCCAGCAGGGGGACAGGGAAACGTGACACTGAAGCTTTCTTT. It encodes CASRGTGKRDTEAFF. This sequence joins TRBV10-2 and TRBJ1-1; TRBD1 matches 9 bases. CDR1 and CDR2 from the germline V gene are WSHSY and SAAADI. Losses at the gene ends were 6 bases for V and 3 bases for J; bases not matched to a gene: 8. The CDR3 totals 15 residues.

In DNA form, the CDR3 reads TGTGCCAGCAATTATCGGAGCTACAGCAATCAGCCCCAGCATTTT. Amino acids: CASNYRSYSNQPQHF. This rearrangement joins TRBV19 to TRBJ1-5; D ambiguous. With 9 bases removed from V and 1 base from J, the gap between germline ends came to 16 bases. The V gene's germline CDR1 is LNHDA and CDR2 SQIVND (reference sequence). The CDR3 has 15 amino acids.

The rearrangement links TRBV5-6 to TRBJ2-3; 8 bases align to TRBD2. From germline, CDR1 is SGHDT and CDR2 YYEEEE. V lost 2 bases to trimming and J lost 2 bases; unmatched junction nucleotides: 7. The CDR3 is 16 residues long. CDR3 sequence reads: CASSLGVAGPTDTQYF. The CDR3 DNA is TGTGCCAGCAGCTTAGGGGTAGCGGGACCCACAGATACGCAGTATTTT.

The chain recombines TRBV4-2 with TRBJ1-6; D unclear. Germline CDR1 is LGHNA and CDR2 is YNFKEQ. V was clipped by 0 bases and J by 4 bases, with 10 bases between them. This CDR3 is built from 16 residues. For the CDR3, the DNA is TGTGCCAGCAGCCAAGATTCCACCAGTTATAATTCACCCCTCCACTTT. Translation gives CASSQDSTSYNSPLHF.

The CDR3 sequence is CASSQSPSSYNEQFF. The DNA of the CDR3 is TGTGCCAGTAGCCAATCACCGAGCTCCTACAATGAGCAGTTCTTC. The chain employs TRBV19 and TRBJ2-1, with unresolved D. Trimming removed 6 bases at V and 0 bases at J, with 12 bases between. Germline CDR1 and CDR2: LNHDA and SQIVND (reference sequence). The CDR3 runs 15 residues.

This sequence joins TRBV19 and TRBJ1-6; D is unresolved. The CDR3 spans 13 residues. Deletions cut 1 base from V and 9 bases from J, with 7 bases between. Per germline, CDR1 LNHDA and CDR2 SQIVND (reference sequence). The CDR3 sequence is CASSIGGASPLHF. CDR3 bases: TGTGCCAGTAGTATAGGAGGAGCTTCACCCCTCCACTTT.

The chain couples TRBV5-1 to TRBJ1-2; tentative D call: TRBD1 (5 bases). The CDR3 is 13 amino acids. The V end lost 4 bases, the J end lost 4 bases, and 11 bases lay between the germline ends. Germline V gives CDR1 SGHRS, CDR2 YFSETQ. The CDR3 reads CASSPGVLYGYTF. The CDR3 DNA reads TGCGCCAGCAGCCCGGGGGTACTCTATGGCTACACCTTC.

Note on this clone: The same CDR3 arises from other DNA sequences in this sample as well. The CDR3: CASSIRSGTSTDTQYF. The CDR3 DNA is TGTGCCAGTAGTATAAGGAGTGGGACTAGCACAGATACGCAGTATTTT. The chain employs TRBV19 and TRBJ2-3; TRBD2 might be the D (6 bases). V shed 2 bases and J shed 0 bases, with 12 bases lying between them. The germline gives CDR1 LNHDA, CDR2 SQIVND (reference sequence). This CDR3 region has 16 residues. Looking up the rest from reference TRBV19 and TRBJ2-3 gives the full variable domain: DGGITQSPKYLFRKEGQNVTLSCEQNLNHDAMYWYRQDPGQGLRLIYYSQIVNDFQKGDIAEGYSVSREKKESFPLTVTSAQKNPTAFYLCASSIRSGTSTDTQYFGPGTRLTVL.

The rearrangement links TRBV7-8 to TRBJ1-4; no definite D call. Germline CDR1 reads SGHVS; CDR2 reads FQNEAQ. Trimming pared 5 bases from V and 3 bases from J, leaving 19 bases between. The CDR3 is 17 residues long. The CDR3 DNA follows: TGTGCCAGCAGCCGGTCGAGAGGTCAGCTAGCTAATGAAAAACTGTTTTTT. Translating it yields CASSRSRGQLANEKLFF.

This chain connects TRBV10-2 to TRBJ1-6, with D perhaps TRBD1 (6 bases). The CDR3 runs to 15 residues. The germline V and J ends were trimmed by 2 bases and 10 bases, with 15 bases remaining between them. CDR1 and CDR2 (germline): WSHSY, SAAADI. For the CDR3, the DNA is TGCGCCAGCAGTGAGCTGTGGGGGCGCCGATCACCCCTCCACTTT. Translating gives CASSELWGRRSPLHF.

This clone has only one observation. This chain joins TRBV6-5 and TRBJ2-3; no reliable D call. Germline CDR1 and CDR2: MNHEY and SVGAGI. V lost 11 bases, J lost 2 bases, and 20 bases lay in between. This CDR3 has 15 amino acids. CDR3: CAERGHFTITDTQYF. CDR3 coding DNA: TGTGCCGAGAGAGGCCACTTCACAATCACAGATACGCAGTATTTT.

V and J are TRBV2 and TRBJ1-4; a weak D match, TRBD1 (6 bases). Trimming took off 10 bases at V and 5 bases at J, with 14 bases between the two ends. The germline CDR1 and CDR2 sequences are SNHLY and FYNNEI. The CDR3 has 13 amino acids. The CDR3 spells CATGGAGNEKLFF. CDR3 DNA: TGTGCCACGGGGGGGGCAGGAAATGAAAAACTGTTTTTT.

The chain carries TRBV5-4 and TRBJ2-3; TRBD2 matches at 7 bases. In germline, CDR1 is SGHNT, CDR2 YYREEE (reference sequence). The CDR3 has 14 amino acids. After removal of 7 bases from V and 3 bases from J, the junction contained 8 bases not matched to a gene. The DNA of the CDR3 is TGTGCCAGCGGTTCGGGCGGGAGAACAGATACGCAGTATTTT. This encodes CASGSGGRTDTQYF.

This chain connects TRBV9 to TRBJ2-2; D remains unclear. From germline, CDR1 is SGDLS and CDR2 YYNGEE. CDR3 size: 15 residues. V dropped 4 bases and J dropped 5 bases, with 15 bases sitting between them. CDR3 loop: CASSPRPSGTGELFF. The CDR3 DNA reads as TGTGCCAGCAGCCCTCGGCCCTCCGGGACCGGGGAGCTGTTTTTT.

The chain employs TRBV7-9 and TRBJ2-1, with TRBD1 identical over 9 bases. The CDR3 is 15 amino acids. The junction had 9 bases not matched to a gene; V was cut back by 5 bases and J by 7 bases. Germline V gene sequence: CDR1 SEHNR, CDR2 FQNEAQ (reference sequence). The CDR3 DNA is TGTGCCAGCAGCCCCTCTCTTGGGACAGGGAATGAGCAGTTCTTC. Protein sequence: CASSPSLGTGNEQFF.

The chain links TRBV7-2 to TRBJ1-4, with TRBD1 identical over 7 bases. This CDR3 is 13 amino acids long. Germline trimming cut 4 bases from V and 8 bases from J; bases unmatched to any gene: 4. Germline values: CDR1 SGHTA, CDR2 FQGNSA. CDR3 sequence: CASSSYRGEKLFF. The DNA of the CDR3 is TGTGCCAGCAGCTCTTACAGGGGCGAAAAACTGTTTTTT.

This chain connects TRBV5-8 to TRBJ1-5; D remains unclear. This CDR3 comprises 14 residues. Trimming took 0 bases from V and 0 from J, leaving 4 bases between them. The germline V gene has CDR1 SGHTS and CDR2 YDEGEE. CDR3 loop: CASSLVNSNQPQHF. The CDR3 region has the DNA TGTGCCAGCAGCTTGGTTAATAGCAATCAGCCCCAGCATTTT.

This clone has a handful of counts. This sequence joins TRBV21-1 and TRBJ2-7; TRBD1 is the table's D call and was not checked against the DNA. TRBV21-1 is termed a pseudogene. The CDR3 consists of 13 residues. This CDR3 is CASVGTKNYEQYF. The CDR3 coding sequence is TGTGCCAGTGTCGGGACAAAAAACTACGAGCAGTACTTC.

The rearrangement joins TRBV6-5 to TRBJ2-1; TRBD2 is a possible D gene (5 bases). The germline V and J ends were trimmed by 0 bases and 3 bases, with 9 bases remaining between them. Germline V gene lookup returns CDR1 MNHEY and CDR2 SVGAGI. The CDR3 length is 15 residues. The CDR3 protein is CASSYSEGIYNEQFF. In DNA, the CDR3 is TGTGCCAGCAGTTACTCTGAGGGAATCTACAATGAGCAGTTCTTC.

V gene TRBV7-2 combines with J gene TRBJ2-5, with D possibly TRBD1 on 5 matching bases. Germline V lookup: CDR1 SGHTA, CDR2 FQGNSA. CDR3 size: 17 residues. V lost 5 bases and J 2 bases, leaving 21 bases between the germline ends. The CDR3 bases are TGTGCCAGCAGCCTAGGCGGCCAGGGCGGCCCACAAGAGACCCAGTACTTC. It is translated as CASSLGGQGGPQETQYF.

The V gene is TRBV5-1, the J gene TRBJ2-1; TRBD2 matches at 10 bases. Trimming removed 1 base from V and 4 bases from J; junction bases left unmatched: 2. The CDR3 is 15 amino acids. Germline assignment: CDR1 SGHRS and CDR2 YFSETQ. The DNA of the CDR3 is TGCGCCAGCAGCTTGAGCGGGGGGGCTTACAATGAGCAGTTCTTC. Translated: CASSLSGGAYNEQFF.

This chain connects TRBV29-1 to TRBJ2-7, with 9 nucleotides matching TRBD1. This CDR3 spans 15 amino acids. The V gene end was trimmed by 3 bases and the J gene end by 3 bases; junction bases not matched to a gene: 9. Per germline, CDR1 SQVTM and CDR2 ANQGSEA. The CDR3 DNA follows: TGCAGCGTTGACTCCACAGGGGGCGGAATCTACGAGCAGTACTTC. Its protein product is CSVDSTGGGIYEQYF.

The CDR3: CASSIGTGYTF. DNA for the CDR3: TGTGCCAGTAGTATTGGGACAGGCTACACCTTC. This chain links TRBV19 with TRBJ1-2, with a weak D call TRBD1 (6 bases). V lost 3 bases and J lost 8, with 7 bases in between. Germline CDR1 is LNHDA and CDR2 is SQIVND (reference sequence). CDR3 length equals 11 residues.

V gene TRBV6-5 combines with J gene TRBJ2-1, with a tentative D call TRBD1 (5 bases). CDR1 and CDR2 from the germline V gene are MNHEY and SVGAGI. This CDR3 spans 13 amino acids. The V and J ends lost 5 bases and 3 bases respectively, with 8 bases between them. In DNA, the CDR3 is TGTGCCAGCAGTAGTACAGGCTACAATGAGCAGTTCTTC. Translation gives CASSSTGYNEQFF.

The V call is TRBV6-2 or TRBV6-3, the J call TRBJ2-7; the D gene is possibly TRBD1 (5 bases). This CDR3 is built from 15 residues. CDR1 is MNHEY, CDR2 SVGEGT, per germline. V lost 2 bases and J 3 bases, leaving 14 bases between the germline ends. This CDR3 is CASSYGRVSDYEQYF. The CDR3 DNA reads TGTGCCAGCAGTTACGGCAGGGTCTCGGACTACGAGCAGTACTTC.